The 3 T cell receptor beta chains below were found in one sample sequenced in a study of T cells in localized non-small cell lung cancer (TCRdb year 2020). Library prep was done by the immunoSEQ multiplex PCR assay. TCRdb retrieved this table from immuneACCESS and kept in-frame rearrangements only. Not all clones are present; in checked studies, unresolved V genes account for under half, and no reason is known for the remainder. For this sample the table gives 35,000 to 45,000 clones, of which around 83% were detected only once. The top ten clonotypes cover about 7% of the sample. The source was peripheral blood, collected before any cancer treatment. The receptors stem from a woman aged 18-49 years with stage III lung adenocarcinoma.

This chain connects TRBV2 to TRBJ2-1; D is unresolved. In germline, CDR1 is SNHLY, CDR2 FYNNEI. This CDR3 contains 12 residues. V lost 6 bases and J 3 bases, leaving 6 bases between the germline ends. The CDR3 loop is CASRPDYNEQFF. Written as DNA, the CDR3 is TGTGCCAGCAGGCCGGACTACAATGAGCAGTTCTTC.

This chain links TRBV15 with TRBJ2-2; D call uncertain. Germline V gene sequence: CDR1 LNHNV, CDR2 YYDKDF (reference sequence). The CDR3 runs 13 residues. V was pared by 3 bases and J by 3 bases, with 5 bases between. CDR3 amino acids: CATSSEYTGELFF. The CDR3 DNA reads as TGTGCCACCAGCAGCGAGTACACCGGGGAGCTGTTTTTT.

The chain couples TRBV10-3 to TRBJ2-3; D is unclear. Trimming pared 4 bases from V and 0 bases from J, leaving 11 bases between. The CDR3 consists of 15 residues. CDR1 and CDR2 from the germline V gene are ENHRY and SYGVKD. CDR3 region: CAISGGVLSTDTQYF. The CDR3 region has the DNA TGTGCCATCAGTGGAGGAGTTTTAAGCACAGATACGCAGTATTTT.